This entry lists 3 T cell receptor beta chains sequenced from one sample in a study of T cells in Graves' hyperthyroidism and ophthalmopathy. TCR beta CDR3 regions were amplified from RNA. HTBI primers were the set used in a first-round RT-PCR of the TCR CDR3. Each CDR3 protein is one row after TCRdb ran MiXCR on the multiplex PCR reads. The sample yields 500,000 to 650,000 distinct CDR3 sequences, roughly 15% seen once. The sequenced material came from blood. All receptors derive from a woman aged 35 to 49 with Graves' hyperthyroidism.

This clonotype came up many times. The V call is TRBV11-2, the J call TRBJ2-7; 10 nucleotides match TRBD1. Losses at the gene ends were 5 bases for V and 3 bases for J; bases not matched to a gene: 7. Germline CDR1 and CDR2: SGHAT and FQNNGV. This CDR3 is 15 amino acids long. CDR3 in amino acids: CASSQSRDRGYEQYF. The DNA for the CDR3 is TGTGCCAGCAGCCAGAGCCGGGACAGGGGCTACGAGCAGTACTTC.

To note about this clonotype: A read error is possible here, since a much larger clone lies one base away. The chain uses TRBV18 and TRBJ2-2; 12 bases agree with TRBD1. CDR1 KGHSH and CDR2 LQKENI come from the germline V gene. The CDR3 extends over 16 amino acids. This chain's CDR3 is CASRDRGRLNTEELFF. The CDR3 bases are TGTGCCAGCCGGGACAGGGGGCGACTGAACACCGAGGAGCTGTTTTTT.

This clonotype was detected only a few times. This chain uses TRBV19 with TRBJ2-1; TRBD2 is a possible D gene (5 bases). Between the trimmed V and J ends, which lost 4 bases and 6 bases, there was a span of 16 bases. Germline V lookup: CDR1 LNHDA, CDR2 SQIVND (reference sequence). CDR3 length equals 15 residues. CDR3 sequence reads: CASSTPGLLSNEQFF. CDR3 sequence (DNA): TGTGCCAGTAGTACCCCGGGATTACTAAGCAATGAGCAGTTCTTC.